These 28 T cell receptor beta chains were sequenced from one sample in a study of CD8+ T cells in alopecia areata. Sequencing used cDNA as its template, made by extracting RNA and reverse transcribing it. Here immunoSEQ multiplex PCR was the method, and the copy in TCRdb shows in-frame clones only, minus some. The table has some 220,000 clones, more than 45% seen once; the top ten hold more than 1.5%. Treatment described: oral pan-JAK inhibitor, 5-10 mg twice daily. Sequenced here: CD4+ T cells sorted from blood, sampled at week 4, from a patient treated with tofacitinib. These receptors originate from a human donor with alopecia areata.

In this sample, this clone turned up a few times. This chain uses TRBV29-1 with TRBJ2-3; either TRBD1 or TRBD2 may fit D (6 bases each). The CDR3 runs 13 residues. V was trimmed by 6 bases and J by 3 bases, leaving 13 bases between them. Germline CDR1 SQVTM, CDR2 ANQGSEA. The CDR3 is CSVERGPTDTQYF. In nucleotides, the CDR3 is TGCAGCGTCGAACGGGGGCCGACAGATACGCAGTATTTT.

This clone was counted ten times or more. Germline and junction disagree at one end, which may indicate a read error. The V gene is TRBV18, the J gene TRBJ2-4; D is possibly TRBD1 or TRBD2 (5 bases each). Germline assignment: CDR1 KGHSH and CDR2 LQKENI. CDR3 length: 12 amino acids. The CDR3 bases are TGTGCCAGCTCACCACCGGATGGGGTCAGGGAGTTC. This codes for CASSPPDGVREF.

This chain connects TRBV1 to TRBJ1-4; the table's D call, TRBD1, was not checked against the DNA. TRBV1 is deemed a pseudogene. The CDR3 has 16 amino acids. CDR3 in DNA: TGCACCAGCAGCCGGGGACCCGGGACAGGGGACGAAAAACTGTTTTTT. Amino acids: CTSSRGPGTGDEKLFF.

V usage is TRBV30 and J usage is TRBJ2-1, with 8 bases matching TRBD2. Germline V CDR1 and CDR2: GTSNPN, SVGIG (reference sequence). V trimming: 1 base; J trimming: 2 bases; junction bases outside the gene matches: 7. The CDR3 length is 16 residues. CDR3 protein: CAWSGDSGETYNEQFF. CDR3 bases: TGTGCCTGGAGTGGGGATAGCGGGGAAACCTACAATGAGCAGTTCTTC.

The V gene is TRBV9, the J gene TRBJ2-3, with 7 bases matching TRBD2. The CDR3 loop spans 13 amino acids. The V gene's germline CDR1 is SGDLS and CDR2 YYNGEE. With V trimmed by 7 bases and J by 2 bases, 4 bases remained unmatched. The CDR3 DNA sequence: TGTGCCAGCGGGCGGGGGACCACAGATACGCAGTATTTT. Residues: CASGRGTTDTQYF.

The chain uses TRBV9 and TRBJ2-3; D call uncertain. Deletions cut 4 bases from V and 4 bases from J, with 19 bases between. Germline V gene data show CDR1 as SGDLS and CDR2 as YYNGEE. This CDR3 region has 16 residues. The CDR3 sequence is CASSIHPLPVSDTQYF. The CDR3 nucleotides read TGTGCCAGCAGCATACATCCCCTACCGGTTTCAGATACGCAGTATTTT.

V and J are TRBV7-6 and TRBJ2-2; TRBD2 matches at 8 bases. This CDR3 is 15 amino acids long. The V segment lost 5 bases and the J segment 5 bases; nucleotides outside the gene matches: 7. Germline V gene sequence: CDR1 SGHVS, CDR2 FNYEAQ. The CDR3 DNA is TGTGCCAGCAGCCCCAGCGGGGGATTTACCGGGGAGCTGTTTTTT. It specifies CASSPSGGFTGELFF.

The rearrangement links TRBV15 to TRBJ2-1; possible D gene TRBD1, 5 bases. CDR3 length: 13 residues. V dropped 1 base and J dropped 6 bases, with 7 bases sitting between them. Looked up from germline, CDR1 is LNHNV and CDR2 is YYDKDF (reference sequence). The CDR3: CATSRVDINEQFF. The DNA of the CDR3 is TGTGCCACCAGCAGAGTGGACATCAATGAGCAGTTCTTC.

The chain recombines TRBV2 with TRBJ2-3; D is unresolved. The CDR3 runs 11 residues. V shed 2 bases and J shed 3 bases, with 0 bases lying between them. Germline V gives CDR1 SNHLY, CDR2 FYNNEI. For the CDR3, the DNA is TGTGCCAGCAGTGAAACAGATACGCAGTATTTT. Protein: CASSETDTQYF.

The chain is built from TRBV29-1 and TRBJ1-1, with 7 bases identical to TRBD1. CDR3 length: 13 amino acids. Germline CDR1 SQVTM, CDR2 ANQGSEA. The junction had 5 bases not matched to a gene; V was cut back by 7 bases and J by 0 bases. CDR3 nucleotide sequence: TGCAGCGGTGAGACAGGGATGAACACTGAAGCTTTCTTT. Translating it yields CSGETGMNTEAFF.

The chain joins TRBV29-1 to TRBJ1-4, with D possibly being TRBD1 (5 bases). V lost 4 bases and J lost 8, with 14 bases in between. Germline-derived CDR1 and CDR2 are SQVTM and ANQGSEA. This CDR3 is built from 13 residues. CDR3 sequence: CSVVMTRDEKLFF. CDR3 DNA sequence: TGCAGCGTTGTTATGACAAGGGACGAAAAACTGTTTTTT.

CDR3 in amino acids: CSVESGQGRKLFF. CDR3 in DNA: TGCAGCGTTGAATCGGGACAGGGTAGAAAACTGTTTTTT. V gene TRBV29-1 combines with J gene TRBJ1-4, with 9 bases that match TRBD1. The germline CDR1 and CDR2 sequences are SQVTM and ANQGSEA. Trimming removed 2 bases from V and 10 bases from J; junction bases left unmatched: 5. The CDR3 is made up of 13 amino acids.

This clone was seen a few times. CDR3 bases: TGTGCCAGCAGCTTAGATCGTGGTAGGCCCGGGGCCAACGTCCTGACTTTC. Its protein product is CASSLDRGRPGANVLTF. The V and J genes are TRBV7-9 and TRBJ2-6, with D hard to call. Germline assignment: CDR1 SEHNR and CDR2 FQNEAQ (reference sequence). V lost 1 base, J lost 4 bases, and 14 bases lay in between. The CDR3 consists of 17 residues.

To note about this clone: In the same sample, other DNA sequences code for this CDR3. This chain joins TRBV5-1 and TRBJ2-1, with D possibly matching TRBD2 (5 bases). Germline V lookup: CDR1 SGHRS, CDR2 YFSETQ. The CDR3 is 13 amino acids. Trimming stripped 4 bases from V and 0 bases from J, with 5 bases between. The CDR3 is CASSGSSYNEQFF. For the CDR3, the DNA is TGCGCCAGCAGCGGGAGCTCCTACAATGAGCAGTTCTTC.

This chain joins TRBV5-1 and TRBJ1-1; TRBD1 matches 11 bases. The germline V gene has CDR1 SGHRS and CDR2 YFSETQ. Trimming cost V 4 bases and J 1 base; bases outside gene matches: 9. The CDR3 loop spans 17 amino acids. CDR3 sequence reads: CASSPGQGASENTEAFF. CDR3 in DNA: TGCGCCAGCAGCCCCGGACAGGGGGCTTCAGAGAACACTGAAGCTTTCTTT. The full variable domain, rest sourced from reference TRBV5-1 and TRBJ1-1, is KAGVTQTPRYLIKTRGQQVTLSCSPISGHRSVSWYQQTPGQGLQFLFEYFSETQRNKGNFPGRFSGRQFSNSRSEMNVSTLELGDSALYLCASSPGQGASENTEAFFGQGTRLTVV.

The gene calls are TRBV30 and TRBJ1-6; the D is unclear. In germline, CDR1 is GTSNPN, CDR2 SVGIG (reference sequence). Between the trimmed V and J ends, which lost 0 bases and 9 bases, there was a span of 12 bases. CDR3 length: 14 amino acids. The CDR3: CAWSVSRGSSPLHF. For the CDR3, the DNA is TGTGCCTGGAGTGTAAGTCGCGGGAGTTCACCCCTCCACTTT.

The V and J genes are TRBV15 and TRBJ2-5; D perhaps matches TRBD2 (6 bases). The CDR3 spans 15 residues. The V gene's germline CDR1 is LNHNV and CDR2 YYDKDF (reference sequence). The germline V and J ends were trimmed by 5 bases and 4 bases, with 17 bases remaining between them. CDR3 in amino acids: CATSLRRARGETQYF. The CDR3 DNA reads TGTGCCACCAGCCTCCGGAGGGCGCGGGGAGAGACCCAGTACTTC. The full variable domain, rest sourced from reference TRBV15 and TRBJ2-5, is DAMVIQNPRYQVTQFGKPVTLSCSQTLNHNVMYWYQQKSSQAPKLLFHYYDKDFNNEADTPDNFQSRRPNTSFCFLDIRSPGLGDTAMYLCATSLRRARGETQYFGPGTRLLVL.

This clone has a handful of counts. This chain uses TRBV5-1 with TRBJ2-3; D gene ambiguous. The CDR3 is 15 amino acids. Germline V lookup: CDR1 SGHRS, CDR2 YFSETQ. V was trimmed by 1 base and J by 2 bases, leaving 11 bases between them. The CDR3, as DNA: TGCGCCAGCAGCTTGCGGCCTGCTAACACAGATACGCAGTATTTT. It translates to CASSLRPANTDTQYF. Looking up the rest from reference TRBV5-1 and TRBJ2-3 gives the full variable domain: KAGVTQTPRYLIKTRGQQVTLSCSPISGHRSVSWYQQTPGQGLQFLFEYFSETQRNKGNFPGRFSGRQFSNSRSEMNVSTLELGDSALYLCASSLRPANTDTQYFGPGTRLTVL.

This clone has just a few counts. The chain is built from TRBV14 and TRBJ2-3; no clear D. Looked up from germline, CDR1 is SGHDN and CDR2 is FVKESK. CDR3 length: 14 amino acids. V was pared by 4 bases and J by 8 bases, with 16 bases between. In nucleotides, the CDR3 is TGTGCCAGCAGCCTTGGACCCCCGGCGGCTACGCAGTATTTT. Residues: CASSLGPPAATQYF.

The chain combines TRBV28 with TRBJ1-4; D may be TRBD1 (6 bases). Between the trimmed V and J ends, which lost 3 bases and 4 bases, there was a span of 18 bases. There are 17 residues in the CDR3. Germline V gene data show CDR1 as MDHEN and CDR2 as SYDVKM. The chain's CDR3 is CASSLAGARGSNEKLFF. The CDR3 coding sequence is TGTGCCAGCAGTTTGGCGGGGGCGCGAGGCAGTAATGAAAAACTGTTTTTT. Filled out from reference TRBV28 and TRBJ1-4, the complete variable domain reads DVKVTQSSRYLVKRTGEKVFLECVQDMDHENMFWYRQDPGLGLRLIYFSYDVKMKEKGDIPEGYSVSREKKERFSLILESASTNQTSMYLCASSLAGARGSNEKLFFGSGTQLSVL.

The table lists this clone with a few counts. This chain uses TRBV5-6 with TRBJ1-5; 7 nucleotides match TRBD1. The CDR3 sequence is 15 residues long. With 2 bases clipped from V and 0 bases from J, the junction kept 2 bases outside the gene matches. Germline values: CDR1 SGHDT, CDR2 YYEEEE. The CDR3 DNA reads as TGTGCCAGCAGCTTAAGGGGGCTTAGCAATCAGCCCCAGCATTTT. This gives the protein CASSLRGLSNQPQHF.

The chain recombines TRBV29-1 with TRBJ2-7, with 8 nucleotides matching TRBD1. The trim removed 4 bases at V and 1 base at J, leaving 6 bases unmatched. CDR3 length: 14 amino acids. Per germline, CDR1 SQVTM and CDR2 ANQGSEA. The CDR3 here is CSVAPGTGSYEQYF. The CDR3 DNA follows: TGCAGCGTTGCCCCCGGGACAGGTTCCTACGAGCAGTACTTC.

V usage is TRBV30 and J usage is TRBJ1-2; D not resolved. The germline V gene has CDR1 GTSNPN and CDR2 SVGIG (reference sequence). The CDR3 consists of 11 residues. V was shortened by 0 bases and J by 8 bases, with 7 bases between the two germline ends. This CDR3 reads CAWSVHTGYTF. For the CDR3, the DNA is TGTGCCTGGAGTGTCCACACGGGCTACACCTTC.

This chain connects TRBV5-8 to TRBJ2-5; 8 bases map to TRBD2. The CDR3 runs to 16 residues. Germline values: CDR1 SGHTS, CDR2 YDEGEE. With V trimmed by 0 bases and J by 4 bases, 8 bases remained unmatched. CDR3 sequence: CASSLEVAGFGETQYF. Here the CDR3 DNA reads TGTGCCAGCAGCTTGGAGGTAGCGGGGTTTGGAGAGACCCAGTACTTC. Full variable domain (missing parts from reference TRBV5-8 and TRBJ2-5): EAGVTQSPTHLIKTRGQQATLRCSPISGHTSVYWYQQALGLGLQFLLWYDEGEERNRGNFPPRFSGRQFPNYSSELNVNALELEDSALYLCASSLEVAGFGETQYFGPGTRLLVL.

The chain is built from TRBV7-2 and TRBJ1-4, with D perhaps TRBD1 (5 bases). CDR1 is SGHTA and CDR2 is FQGNSA in the germline V gene. This CDR3 is 14 amino acids long. V was shortened by 4 bases and J by 8 bases, with 14 bases between the two germline ends. In nucleotides, the CDR3 is TGTGCCAGCAGCTCCCGGGGCCGGACCGAAAAACTGTTTTTT. This encodes CASSSRGRTEKLFF.

The CDR3 DNA sequence: TGCAGCGTTTCCCAGGGCGCGAACACTGAAGCTTTCTTT. Amino acids: CSVSQGANTEAFF. This chain connects TRBV29-1 to TRBJ1-1; a possible D gene is TRBD1 (5 bases). The V gene lost 5 bases and the J gene lost 1 base, with 11 bases spanning the gap. Germline V gene sequence: CDR1 SQVTM, CDR2 ANQGSEA. This CDR3 is built from 13 residues.

The chain uses TRBV5-1 and TRBJ2-2; D call uncertain. There are 15 residues in the CDR3. V was trimmed by 2 bases and J by 2 bases, leaving 10 bases between them. CDR1 SGHRS and CDR2 YFSETQ come from the germline V gene. CDR3 sequence reads: CASSFLTENTGELFF. CDR3 coding DNA: TGCGCCAGCAGCTTCCTTACAGAAAACACCGGGGAGCTGTTTTTT.

The V and J genes are TRBV15 and TRBJ2-7; a weak D match, TRBD1 (5 bases). CDR3 length: 14 amino acids. With 0 bases removed from V and 5 bases from J, the gap between germline ends came to 11 bases. Germline V lookup: CDR1 LNHNV, CDR2 YYDKDF (reference sequence). CDR3 in amino acids: CATSRDQGVHEQYF. The CDR3 bases are TGTGCCACCAGCAGAGATCAAGGGGTCCACGAGCAGTACTTC.